These T cell receptor beta chains were read from a single sample in a study of blood T cell repertoires in COVID-19. This table comes from immunoSEQ multiplex PCR, and its TCRdb copy is limited to in-frame clones, with some not included. The sample lists about 62,000 clones; over 75% were seen once. The sequencing input was peripheral blood. Source of these receptors: a woman aged 60-75 years with COVID-19, enrolled during active disease. Each CDR3 is given with its conserved first and last residue. The D gene is left open where the match is weak. Clone size is stated in some rows and not others, as once, few, many or a class when expanded.

>-|TRBJ1-3|TRBV9|TRBD1
CASSAGQAILSGNTIYF
TGTGCCAGCAGCGCGGGACAGGCTATCCTCTCTGGAAACACCATATATTTT
>-|TRBJ2-7|TRBV5-6|-
CASSLDVLSYEQYF
TGTGCCAGCAGCTTGGATGTCCTCTCCTACGAGCAGTACTTC
>-|TRBJ2-2|TRBV5-1|-
CASSLVAEHTGELFF
TGCGCCAGCAGCTTGGTTGCAGAACACACCGGGGAGCTGTTTTTT
>once|TRBJ1-1|TRBV6-5|-
CASSYTGGGNTEAFF
TGTGCCAGCAGTTACACCGGGGGTGGGAACACTGAAGCTTTCTTT
>-|TRBJ1-3|TRBV29-1|-
CSVADMSSSGNTIYF
TGCAGCGTGGCAGACATGAGCTCCTCTGGAAACACCATATATTTT
>-|TRBJ1-4|TRBV9|-
CASSVSGTPNEKLFF
TGTGCCAGCAGCGTATCCGGGACACCTAATGAAAAACTGTTTTTT
>-|TRBJ2-1|TRBV7-9|TRBD1
CASSLATGLRISYNEQFF
TGTGCCAGCAGCTTAGCGACAGGGCTACGTATCTCCTACAATGAGCAGTTCTTC
>-|TRBJ1-3|TRBV9|TRBD1
CASSALQGASGNTIYF
TGTGCCAGCAGCGCCCTACAGGGGGCTAGTGGAAACACCATATATTTT
>-|TRBJ1-2|TRBV19|-
CASSTAGQRSVYGYTF
TGTGCCAGTAGTACCGCTGGACAGCGGTCTGTCTATGGCTACACCTTC
>-|TRBJ2-7|TRBV7-9|TRBD1
CASSLTGTASYEQYF
TGTGCCAGCAGCTTGACCGGGACAGCCAGCTACGAGCAGTACTTC
>once|TRBJ2-3|TRBV7-2|-
CASSLGLPYREDTQYF
TGTGCCAGCAGCTTAGGGCTGCCCTACAGGGAAGATACGCAGTATTTT
>-|TRBJ2-7|TRBV29-1|-
CSVSDFSYEQYF
TGCAGCGTCAGTGACTTCTCCTACGAGCAGTACTTC
>-|TRBJ2-1|TRBV6-5|TRBD2
CASSLTSGHYNEQFF
TGTGCCAGCAGCCTGACTAGCGGGCATTACAATGAGCAGTTCTTC
>-|TRBJ2-7|TRBV7-6|-
CASSRPGTFSYEQYF
TGTGCCAGCAGCCGTCCCGGGACTTTCTCCTACGAGCAGTACTTC
>-|TRBJ1-2|TRBV19|TRBD1
CASSKTGNNYGYTF
TGTGCCAGTAGTAAGACAGGGAACAACTATGGCTACACCTTC
>-|TRBJ2-5|TRBV11-3|-
CASSLSPGGSQETQYF
TGTGCCAGCAGCTTATCCCCCGGGGGTTCCCAAGAGACCCAGTACTTC
>once|TRBJ1-5|TRBV28|-
CASSFWTISNQPQHF
TGTGCCAGCAGTTTCTGGACTATTAGCAATCAGCCCCAGCATTTT
>-|TRBJ2-1|TRBV24-1|TRBD2
CATSRSGPSGNEQFF
TGTGCCACCAGTCGTAGCGGGCCTAGCGGCAATGAGCAGTTCTTC
>-|TRBJ1-5|TRBV12-3/TRBV12-4|TRBD1
CASRWGQNQPQHF
TGTGCCAGCAGGTGGGGACAGAATCAGCCCCAGCATTTT
>-|TRBJ2-1|TRBV9|TRBD2
CASSPRTSGSSYNEQFF
TGTGCCAGCAGCCCCCGGACTAGCGGGAGCTCCTACAATGAGCAGTTCTTC
>-|TRBJ2-5|TRBV6-2/TRBV6-3|TRBD2
CASSYSDRDSGTSVETQYF
TGTGCCAGCAGTTACTCAGATAGAGACTCAGGGACTAGTGTAGAGACCCAGTACTTC
>few|TRBJ1-2|TRBV11-2|-
CASSLEGAYGYTF
TGTGCCAGCAGCTTAGAAGGGGCGTATGGCTACACCTTC
>-|TRBJ2-5|TRBV7-2|TRBD2
CASSVGLAGGWETQYF
TGTGCCAGCAGCGTGGGACTAGCGGGAGGGTGGGAGACCCAGTACTTC
>once|TRBJ1-1|TRBV7-2|TRBD1
CASSLLPAGGSTEAFF
TGTGCCAGCAGCTTATTACCTGCAGGGGGGAGCACTGAAGCTTTCTTT
>-|TRBJ1-3|TRBV9|-
CASSVAPSRGRNTIYF
TGTGCCAGCAGCGTAGCTCCAAGTAGGGGAAGAAACACCATATATTTT
>-|TRBJ1-2|TRBV5-1|-
CASSPSGVEGYTF
TGCGCCAGCAGCCCATCGGGGGTCGAAGGCTACACCTTC
>-|TRBJ2-7|TRBV28|TRBD1
CASSLWTGQREQYF
TGTGCCAGCAGTTTATGGACAGGGCAGAGGGAGCAGTACTTC
>-|TRBJ2-7|TRBV10-1|-
CASSESSTSSYEQYF
TGCGCCAGCAGTGAGTCGAGTACGTCTTCCTACGAGCAGTACTTC
>-|TRBJ2-1|TRBV5-1|-
CASSPAVAVPYNEQFF
TGCGCCAGCAGCCCTGCCGTCGCGGTGCCCTACAATGAGCAGTTCTTC
>-|TRBJ1-2|TRBV6-5|-
CASRRGGSYGYTF
TGTGCCAGCAGACGAGGAGGGTCCTATGGCTACACCTTC
>-|TRBJ1-1|TRBV7-8|TRBD1
CASSSPRGRVRTDTEAFF
TGTGCCAGCAGCTCGCCCAGGGGGCGCGTCCGGACTGACACTGAAGCTTTCTTT
>-|TRBJ1-2|TRBV29-1|-
CSAPGRGGLGGYTF
TGCAGCGCACCTGGGAGAGGAGGGTTGGGTGGCTACACCTTC
>once|TRBJ2-7|TRBV6-2/TRBV6-3|TRBD2
CASSWGTSGVSYEQYF
TGTGCCAGCAGTTGGGGAACCAGCGGGGTTTCCTACGAGCAGTACTTC
>-|TRBJ2-1|TRBV29-1|-
CSVRESAYNEQFF
TGCAGCGTGAGGGAGTCCGCCTACAATGAGCAGTTCTTC
>few|TRBJ2-7|TRBV4-3|TRBD2
CASSQGTSGRGKTYEQYF
TGCGCCAGCAGCCAAGGAACTAGCGGGAGAGGCAAAACCTACGAGCAGTACTTC
>-|TRBJ1-1|TRBV2|-
CASSEISSGEAFF
TGTGCCAGCAGTGAAATATCTAGCGGTGAAGCTTTCTTT
>-|TRBJ1-2|TRBV19|TRBD1
CASSPQGAIPIYGYTF
TGTGCCAGTAGTCCACAGGGGGCGATCCCTATCTATGGCTACACCTTC
>-|TRBJ2-7|TRBV10-3|-
CATGLANILYEQYF
TGTGCCACGGGGCTAGCGAACATCCTTTACGAGCAGTACTTC
>-|TRBJ2-1|TRBV7-2|TRBD2
CASSSVAGVAYNEQFF
TGTGCCAGCAGCTCTGTAGCGGGAGTCGCCTACAATGAGCAGTTCTTC
>-|TRBJ1-1|TRBV24-1|-
CATSDPRGGTEAFF
TGTGCCACCAGTGACCCCAGGGGAGGGACTGAAGCTTTCTTT
>-|TRBJ2-5|TRBV30|-
CAWSVRGSSFSGAQYF
TGTGCCTGGAGTGTACGGGGTAGTAGCTTCTCAGGGGCCCAGTACTTC
>few|TRBJ2-7|TRBV6-5|TRBD1
CASSYSRTGTRNEQYF
TGTGCCAGCAGTTACTCGAGGACAGGGACGAGGAACGAGCAGTACTTC
>-|TRBJ1-3|TRBV6-1|-
CASSEPPGVTIYF
TGTGCCAGCAGTGAGCCCCCCGGAGTCACCATATATTTT
>-|TRBJ1-4|TRBV10-3|TRBD1
CAISEWRDRGEKLFF
TGTGCCATCAGTGAGTGGAGGGACAGGGGTGAAAAACTGTTTTTT
>-|TRBJ1-2|TRBV7-9|-
CASSLHLRGIDGYTF
TGTGCCAGCAGCCTACATCTTCGGGGGATCGATGGCTACACCTTC
>-|TRBJ2-6|TRBV5-5|-
CASLPVGGGGANVLTF
TGTGCCAGCCTGCCGGTCGGGGGTGGCGGGGCCAACGTCCTGACTTTC
>-|TRBJ1-3|TRBV15|-
CATSRDTGGSINTIYF
TGTGCCACCAGCAGAGATACGGGGGGCTCTATAAACACCATATATTTT
>-|TRBJ1-5|TRBV3-1/TRBV3-2|-
CASSRSGSVGQPQHF
TGTGCCAGCAGCCGGAGTGGTTCGGTAGGCCAGCCCCAGCATTTT
>-|TRBJ1-2|TRBV29-1|-
CSVQTLYGYTF
TGCAGCGTACAGACGCTCTATGGCTACACCTTC
>-|TRBJ2-1|TRBV14|TRBD2
CASSRRTSGRYNEQFF
TGTGCCAGCAGCCGACGGACTAGCGGCCGCTACAATGAGCAGTTCTTC
>-|TRBJ1-2|TRBV28|TRBD1
CASGSGQAYGYTF
TGTGCCAGCGGGTCCGGACAGGCTTATGGCTACACCTTC
>-|TRBJ1-5|TRBV24-1|TRBD1
CATNTGDPGQPQHF
TGTGCCACCAACACAGGGGACCCCGGGCAGCCCCAGCATTTT
>-|TRBJ2-7|TRBV27|-
CASSEGGISYEQYF
TGTGCCAGCAGTGAAGGGGGAATCTCCTACGAGCAGTACTTC
>-|TRBJ2-3|TRBV29-1|-
CSVSGGSDTQYF
TGCAGCGTTAGTGGCGGATCAGATACGCAGTATTTT